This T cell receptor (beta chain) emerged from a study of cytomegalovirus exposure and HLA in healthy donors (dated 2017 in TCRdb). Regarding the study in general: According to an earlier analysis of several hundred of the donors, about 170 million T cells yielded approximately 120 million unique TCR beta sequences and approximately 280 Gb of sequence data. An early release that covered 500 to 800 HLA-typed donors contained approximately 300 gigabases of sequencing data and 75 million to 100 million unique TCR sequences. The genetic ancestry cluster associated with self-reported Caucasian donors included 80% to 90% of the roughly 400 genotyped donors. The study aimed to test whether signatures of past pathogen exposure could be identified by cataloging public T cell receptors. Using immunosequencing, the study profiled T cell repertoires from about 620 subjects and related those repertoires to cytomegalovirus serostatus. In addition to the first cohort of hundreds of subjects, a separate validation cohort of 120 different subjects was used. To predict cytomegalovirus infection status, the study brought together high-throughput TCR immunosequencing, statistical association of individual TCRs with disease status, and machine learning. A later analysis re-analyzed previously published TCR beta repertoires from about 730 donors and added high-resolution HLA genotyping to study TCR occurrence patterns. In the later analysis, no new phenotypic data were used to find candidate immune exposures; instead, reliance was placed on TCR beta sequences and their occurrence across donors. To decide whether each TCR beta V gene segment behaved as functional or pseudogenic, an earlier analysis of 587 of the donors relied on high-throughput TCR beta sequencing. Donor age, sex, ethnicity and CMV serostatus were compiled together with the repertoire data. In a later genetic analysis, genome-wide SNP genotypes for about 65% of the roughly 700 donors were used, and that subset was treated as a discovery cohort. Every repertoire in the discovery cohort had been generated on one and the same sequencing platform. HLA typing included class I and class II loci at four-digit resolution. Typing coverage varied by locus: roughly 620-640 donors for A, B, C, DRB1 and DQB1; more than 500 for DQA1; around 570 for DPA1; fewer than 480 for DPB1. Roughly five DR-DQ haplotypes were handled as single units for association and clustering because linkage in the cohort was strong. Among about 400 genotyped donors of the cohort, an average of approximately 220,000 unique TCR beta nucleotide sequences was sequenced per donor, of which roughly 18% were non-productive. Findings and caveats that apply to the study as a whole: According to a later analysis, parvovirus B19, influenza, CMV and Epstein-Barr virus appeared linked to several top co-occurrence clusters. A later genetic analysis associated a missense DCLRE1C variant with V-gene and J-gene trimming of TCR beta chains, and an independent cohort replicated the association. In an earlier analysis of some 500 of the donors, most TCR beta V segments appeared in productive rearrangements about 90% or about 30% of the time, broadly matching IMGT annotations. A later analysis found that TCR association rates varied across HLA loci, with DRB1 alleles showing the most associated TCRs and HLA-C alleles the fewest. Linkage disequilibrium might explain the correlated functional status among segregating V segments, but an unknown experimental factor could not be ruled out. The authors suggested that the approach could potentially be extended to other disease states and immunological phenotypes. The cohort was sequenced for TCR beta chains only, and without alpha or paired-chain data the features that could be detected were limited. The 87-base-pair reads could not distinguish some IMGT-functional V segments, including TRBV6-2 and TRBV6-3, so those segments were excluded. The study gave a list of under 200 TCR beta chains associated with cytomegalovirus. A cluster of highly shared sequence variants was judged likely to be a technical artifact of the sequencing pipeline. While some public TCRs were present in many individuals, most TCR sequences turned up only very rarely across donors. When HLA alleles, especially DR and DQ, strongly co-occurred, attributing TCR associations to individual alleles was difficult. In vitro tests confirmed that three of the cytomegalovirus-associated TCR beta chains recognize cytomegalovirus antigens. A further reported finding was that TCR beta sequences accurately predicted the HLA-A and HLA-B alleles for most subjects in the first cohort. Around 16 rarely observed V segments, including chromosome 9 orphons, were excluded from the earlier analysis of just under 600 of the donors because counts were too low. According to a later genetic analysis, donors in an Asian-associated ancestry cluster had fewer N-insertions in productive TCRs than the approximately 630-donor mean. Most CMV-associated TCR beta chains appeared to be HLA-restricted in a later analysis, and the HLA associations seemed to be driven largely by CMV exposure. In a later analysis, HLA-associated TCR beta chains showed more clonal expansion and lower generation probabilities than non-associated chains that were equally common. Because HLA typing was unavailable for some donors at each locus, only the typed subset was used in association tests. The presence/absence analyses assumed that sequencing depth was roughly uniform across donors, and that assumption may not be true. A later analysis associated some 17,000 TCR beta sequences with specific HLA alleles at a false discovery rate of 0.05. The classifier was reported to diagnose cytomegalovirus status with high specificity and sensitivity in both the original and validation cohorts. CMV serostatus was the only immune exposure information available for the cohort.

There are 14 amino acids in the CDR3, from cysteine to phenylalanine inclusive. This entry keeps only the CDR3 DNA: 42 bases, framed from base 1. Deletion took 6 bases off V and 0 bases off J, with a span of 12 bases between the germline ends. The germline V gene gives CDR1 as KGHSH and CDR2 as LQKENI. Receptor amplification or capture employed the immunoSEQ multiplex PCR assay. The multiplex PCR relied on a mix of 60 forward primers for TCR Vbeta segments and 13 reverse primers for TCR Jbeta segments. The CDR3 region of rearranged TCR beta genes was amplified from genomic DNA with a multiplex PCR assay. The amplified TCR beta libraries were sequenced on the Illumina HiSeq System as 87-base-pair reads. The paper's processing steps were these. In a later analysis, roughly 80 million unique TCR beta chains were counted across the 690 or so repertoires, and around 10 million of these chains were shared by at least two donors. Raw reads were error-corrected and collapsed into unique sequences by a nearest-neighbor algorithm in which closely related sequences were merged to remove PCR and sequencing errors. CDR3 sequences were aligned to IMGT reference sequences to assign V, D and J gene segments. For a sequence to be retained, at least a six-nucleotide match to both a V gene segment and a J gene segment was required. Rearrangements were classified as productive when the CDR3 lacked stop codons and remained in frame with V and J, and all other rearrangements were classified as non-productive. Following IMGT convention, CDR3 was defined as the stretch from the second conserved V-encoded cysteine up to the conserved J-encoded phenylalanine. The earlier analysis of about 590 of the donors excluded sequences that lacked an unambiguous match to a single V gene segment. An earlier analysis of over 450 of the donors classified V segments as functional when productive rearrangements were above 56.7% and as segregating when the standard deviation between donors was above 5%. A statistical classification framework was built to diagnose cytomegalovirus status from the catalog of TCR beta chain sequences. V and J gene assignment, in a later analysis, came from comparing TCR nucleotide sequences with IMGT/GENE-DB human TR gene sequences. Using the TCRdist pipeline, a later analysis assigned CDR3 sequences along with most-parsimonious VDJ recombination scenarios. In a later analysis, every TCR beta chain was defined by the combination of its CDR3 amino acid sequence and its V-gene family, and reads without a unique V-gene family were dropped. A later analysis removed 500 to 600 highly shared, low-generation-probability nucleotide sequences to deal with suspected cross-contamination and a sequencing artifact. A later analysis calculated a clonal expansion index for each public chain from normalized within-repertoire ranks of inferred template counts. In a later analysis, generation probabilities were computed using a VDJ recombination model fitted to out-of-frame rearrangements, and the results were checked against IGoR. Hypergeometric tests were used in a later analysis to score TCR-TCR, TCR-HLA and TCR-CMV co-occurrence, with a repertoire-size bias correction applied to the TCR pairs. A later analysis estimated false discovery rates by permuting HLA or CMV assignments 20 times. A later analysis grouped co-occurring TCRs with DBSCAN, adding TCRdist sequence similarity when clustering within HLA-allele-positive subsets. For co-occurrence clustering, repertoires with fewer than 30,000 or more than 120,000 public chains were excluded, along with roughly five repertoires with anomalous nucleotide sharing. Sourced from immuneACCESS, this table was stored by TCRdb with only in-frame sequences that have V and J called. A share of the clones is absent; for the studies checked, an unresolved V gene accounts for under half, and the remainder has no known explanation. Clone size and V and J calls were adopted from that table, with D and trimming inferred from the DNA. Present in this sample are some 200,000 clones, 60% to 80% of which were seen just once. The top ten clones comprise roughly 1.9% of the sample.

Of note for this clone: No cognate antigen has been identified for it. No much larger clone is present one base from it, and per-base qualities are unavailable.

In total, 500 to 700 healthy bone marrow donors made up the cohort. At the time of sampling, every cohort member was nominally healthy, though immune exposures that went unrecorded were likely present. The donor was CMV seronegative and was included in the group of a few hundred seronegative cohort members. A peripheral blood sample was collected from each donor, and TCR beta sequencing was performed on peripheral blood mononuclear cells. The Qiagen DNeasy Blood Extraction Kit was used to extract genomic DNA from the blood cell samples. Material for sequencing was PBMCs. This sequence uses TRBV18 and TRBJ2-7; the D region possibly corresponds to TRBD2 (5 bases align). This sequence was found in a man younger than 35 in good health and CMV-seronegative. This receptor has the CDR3 CASSLASDSYEQYF. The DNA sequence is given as TGTGCCAGCTCCCTAGCCAGCGACTCCTACGAGCAGTACTTC.